This paragraph reports one TCR beta chain. Only a few counts were recorded for this clonotype. There is no known antigen for this receptor. No much larger clone is present one base from it, and per-base qualities are unavailable. This record comes from a study of T-cell memory formation after mild COVID-19 (dated by TCRdb to 2020 to 2023). Regarding the complete study: TCR sequence clusters from the two donors were found to be largely donor specific. T-cell clones expanding and contracting after mild COVID-19 in a couple of donors were tracked by longitudinal TCRalpha and TCRbeta repertoire sequencing. The cohort comprised two young, previously healthy adult volunteers, one female and one male. What the research found in general, with its limitations: Whether the second-wave clones peaking on day 37 were SARS-CoV-2 specific was not confirmed. From day 15 to 85, contracting clones showed balanced CD4/CD8 phenotypes, whereas a second wave of clones that expanded from day 15 to 37 leaned towards CD4+. Contracting CD4+ clones appeared mostly in the CM and EM memory subsets, whereas CD8+ clones were enriched in EMRA. The detection of some responding clones in pre-infection memory suggests that pre-existing cross-reactive memory T cells joined the SARS-CoV-2 response. Only a couple of mild cases were covered in the study, and larger cohorts including severe cases with pre-infection samples were considered necessary.

V and J lose 1 base and 2 bases, and a span of 8 bases separates them. From its cysteine to its phenylalanine, the CDR3 spans 14 amino acids. Only the CDR3 DNA stays, 42 bases, in frame from base 1. As encoded in the germline V gene, CDR1 is SGHTA while CDR2 is FQGNSA. Ficoll-Paque density gradient centrifugation was used to isolate PBMCs. TCRdb lists the instrument as Illumina NovaSeq 6000. cDNA libraries for TCRalpha and TCRbeta were prepared by 5'RACE using constant-segment primers, with sample barcodes and unique molecular identifiers added. Trizol reagent was used to extract RNA from every sample. Libraries were amplified in two PCR steps, with a second sample barcode and Illumina TruSeq adapters added in the second step. Libraries were sequenced on an Illumina NovaSeq with 2 x 150 bp paired-end reads. On the study's bioinformatics: Reads were demultiplexed and collapsed into UMI-guided consensus sequences with migec v1.2.7. With mixcr v2.1.11, UMI consensuses were aligned to TRA and TRB V and J templates and assembled into clonotypes. Expanded or contracted clonotypes were those called significant by both edgeR and NoisET, with noise models trained on biological replicates. For edgeR calls, a false discovery rate-adjusted p below 0.01 and a log2 fold-change threshold of 1 were applied. As an exploratory analysis of dynamics, max-normalized trajectories of the 1000 most abundant clonotypes were examined with PCA combined with hierarchical clustering. Separately sequenced CD4+ and CD8+ repertoires were used to assign a CD4 or CD8 phenotype to each responding clone. TCRdb handled the public reads itself, with Q25 trimming in fastp and clone calling in MiXCR, and kept productive beta chains. Each entry is one CDR3 protein sequence, shown with its most common DNA and genes. V and J calls and clone size were set by TCRdb, not the authors. The sample table contains a few hundred thousand distinct CDR3 sequences; only one count was recorded for roughly a fifth of them. Approximately 8% of the sample goes to the ten largest clones.

This receptor chain uses TRBV7-2 and TRBJ2-5; the D gene lacks a confident call. This clonotype was sampled from an adult woman who had mild COVID-19 (a few samples of this study predate the infection). The sample titles of this study are shuffled in the database, so cell type and time point are left out; the donor was told from shared clones. Input material: PBMCs or a T cell subset sorted from them (not recorded which). The CDR3 here reads CASSLDVEQETQYF. The DNA sequence follows: TGTGCCAGCAGCTTAGACGTGGAGCAAGAGACCCAGTACTTC.